This TCR beta chain was identified in a study of cytomegalovirus exposure and HLA in healthy donors. Findings and limits, study-wide: A later analysis showed HLA-associated TCR beta chains outstripping equally common others in clonal expansion.

Nominal health characterized the donors when sampled, though unrecorded immune exposures were likely. Regarding this clone: The antigen remains unidentified.

The PCR employed 60 Vbeta primers together with 13 Jbeta primers. The method was immunoSEQ multiplex PCR; TCRdb's version includes in-frame clones alone and lacks a portion of them. The sample includes 75,000 to 90,000 clones. This CDR3 comprises 16 residues. From germline, CDR1 is SGHRS and CDR2 YFSETQ. With 0 bases removed from V and 7 bases from J, the gap between germline ends came to 17 bases. The chain carries TRBV5-1 and TRBJ2-1; perhaps TRBD2 as D (5 bases). The sample taken for sequencing was PBMCs. This TCR was sampled from a woman aged 55 to 70 in good health and CMV-seronegative. CDR3 residues: CASSLAQVLASNEQFF. Here the CDR3 DNA reads TGCGCCAGCAGCTTGGCCCAAGTCCTAGCTTCTAATGAGCAGTTCTTC.